The present entry profiles one T cell receptor beta chain with its context. The data belong to a study of blood T cell repertoires in COVID-19. Study-level information: The United States, Italy and Spain supplied acute and convalescent COVID-19 samples.

The assay was immunoSEQ multiplex PCR, and TCRdb's table has in-frame clones only and misses some. This sample yields roughly 200,000 clones, of which around nine tenths are seen a single time; about 0.95% belongs to the top ten. This CDR3 has 12 amino acids. With 3 bases removed from V and 7 bases from J, the gap between germline ends came to 9 bases. This chain joins TRBV12-3 or TRBV12-4 and TRBJ1-2; D not resolved. Sequences were obtained from peripheral blood. The origin of this receptor is a woman aged 18-29 years who had recovered from COVID-19. The DNA of the CDR3 is TGTGCCAGCAGTTTCTCCGGGTTTGGCTACACCTTC. Translation gives CASSFSGFGYTF.